This TCR beta chain is drawn from a study of molecular identifiers for immune sequencing clone quantification. Trimming removed 4 bases from V and 5 bases from J; junction bases left unmatched: 3. The germline gives CDR1 MNHEY, CDR2 SVGAGI. CDR3 length: 14 residues. TCRdb re-analysed the PCR reads in MiXCR, keeping a single row per CDR3 protein. This table has about 100,000 distinct CDR3 sequences, roughly a third appearing once. This sequence was found in a human donor in good health. Some libraries in this study had Jurkat cell RNA spiked in. The sample was naive CD8+ T cells from blood, with Jurkat cell RNA spiked in. Subset reported: FACS-sorted CD8+CD4-CCR7+CD45RA+ naive T cells. This sequence joins TRBV6-5 and TRBJ2-7, with TRBD2 identical over 12 bases. The DNA of the CDR3 is TGTGCCAGCAGTTCCCTAGCGGGAGGGAACGAGCAGTACTTC. It yields the protein CASSSLAGGNEQYF.